This entry lists 27 T cell receptor beta chains sequenced from one sample in a study of tumour-infiltrating T cells in Burkitt lymphoma. TCRdb keeps only in-frame clones here, not all; method: immunoSEQ multiplex PCR. This table holds 13,000 to 15,000 clones, more than 60% found once. The sequencing input was tumor tissue. These receptor sequences come from a human donor with diffuse large B-cell lymphoma.

This chain uses TRBV7-6 with TRBJ2-7; 9 bases match TRBD1. This CDR3 has 14 residues. In germline, CDR1 is SGHVS, CDR2 FNYEAQ. Trimming at V came to 5 bases and at J to 3 bases, leaving 5 bases not matched to a gene. In DNA form, the CDR3 reads TGTGCCAGCAGCCGGGGACAGGGAGTCTACGAGCAGTACTTC. It encodes CASSRGQGVYEQYF.

V is TRBV30 and J is TRBJ2-5; 9 nucleotides match TRBD2. Germline V gene data show CDR1 as GTSNPN and CDR2 as SVGIG (reference sequence). V lost 0 bases, J lost 5 bases, and 10 bases stayed unmatched. This CDR3 is built from 16 residues. The CDR3 loop is CAWSVQAGGRRETQYF. The CDR3 DNA sequence: TGTGCCTGGAGTGTACAAGCGGGAGGTCGCCGGGAGACCCAGTACTTC.

The chain employs TRBV29-1 and TRBJ2-1; D gene unclear. Looked up from germline, CDR1 is SQVTM and CDR2 is ANQGSEA. This CDR3 region has 12 residues. Between the trimmed V and J ends, which lost 4 bases and 4 bases, there was a span of 8 bases. The CDR3 loop reads CSVGIMYNEQFF. The CDR3, as DNA: TGCAGCGTTGGAATTATGTACAATGAGCAGTTCTTC.

This clone was found once. The chain links TRBV7-9 to TRBJ2-1; maybe TRBD2 (6 bases). This CDR3 comprises 13 residues. The V gene lost 3 bases and the J gene lost 5 bases, with 8 bases spanning the gap. Germline values: CDR1 SEHNR, CDR2 FQNEAQ (reference sequence). CDR3 nucleotides: TGTGCCAGCAGCTTGGAGGGGAACAATGAGCAGTTCTTC. It translates to CASSLEGNNEQFF.

The chain employs TRBV6-1 and TRBJ2-3; 9 bases line up with TRBD2. Germline loops: CDR1 MNHNS, CDR2 SASEGT. V shed 4 bases, J shed 0 bases, and the junction held 11 bases outside the gene matches. The CDR3 has 18 amino acids. The CDR3 protein is CASSVSGTSRLSTDTQYF. The CDR3 DNA sequence: TGTGCCAGCAGTGTCAGCGGGACTAGCAGACTGAGCACAGATACGCAGTATTTT.

The sample holds one count of this clone. The rearrangement joins TRBV27 to TRBJ2-7, with D unclear. Germline CDR1 is MNHEY and CDR2 is SMNVEV (reference sequence). V was pared by 4 bases and J by 7 bases, with 14 bases between. The CDR3 is 13 residues long. CDR3 region: CASSWSRALEQYF. The CDR3 nucleotides read TGTGCCAGCAGTTGGTCCCGGGCCCTTGAGCAGTACTTC.

The chain joins TRBV7-9 to TRBJ1-2; D uncertain. Per germline, CDR1 SEHNR and CDR2 FQNEAQ (reference sequence). V lost 1 base to trimming and J lost 7 bases, with 4 bases between them. The length of the CDR3 is 11 residues. The CDR3 DNA reads TGTGCCAGCAGCTTAGGGGCTGGCTACACCTTC. This gives the protein CASSLGAGYTF.

The rearrangement uses TRBV6-4 and TRBJ2-2; D unclear. CDR1 is MRHNA, CDR2 SNTAGT, per germline. This CDR3 contains 13 residues. The V end was cut by 2 bases, the J end by 6 bases, with 7 bases between. CDR3 region: CASSDRIAGELFF. CDR3 DNA sequence: TGTGCCAGCAGTGACAGAATTGCCGGGGAGCTGTTTTTT.

This chain joins TRBV7-2 and TRBJ2-3; D is unclear. The germline V gene encodes CDR1 SGHTA and CDR2 FQGNSA. Between the trimmed V and J ends, which lost 5 bases and 4 bases, there was a span of 7 bases. This CDR3 comprises 12 residues. The CDR3 sequence: CASSPLSDTQYF. The CDR3 nucleotides are TGTGCCAGCAGCCCCTTGTCAGATACGCAGTATTTT. The whole variable domain, remainder taken from reference TRBV7-2 and TRBJ2-3, is GAGVSQSPSNKVTEKGKDVELRCDPISGHTALYWYRQSLGQGLEFLIYFQGNSAPDKSGLPSDRFSAERTGGSVSTLTIQRTQQEDSAVYLCASSPLSDTQYFGPGTRLTVL.

V is TRBV6-6 and J is TRBJ2-7, with a weak D call TRBD2 (5 bases). The CDR3 runs to 15 residues. Looked up from germline, CDR1 is MNHNY and CDR2 is SVGAGI (reference sequence). The V and J ends lost 2 bases and 3 bases respectively, with 14 bases between them. In nucleotides, the CDR3 is TGTGCCAGCAGTTACAATCTGGCGGGTGGCTACGAGCAGTACTTC. Amino acids: CASSYNLAGGYEQYF.

This clone was observed a handful of times. This rearrangement joins TRBV7-9 to TRBJ1-1, with TRBD1 matching over 12 bases. This CDR3 comprises 15 residues. CDR1 and CDR2 from the germline V gene are SEHNR and FQNEAQ (reference sequence). The CDR3 sequence: CGLKGTGGAINEAFF. The CDR3 DNA reads as TGTGGCCTAAAGGGGACAGGGGGCGCGATAAATGAAGCTTTCTTT.

The V call is TRBV7-2, the J call TRBJ2-7; no reliable D call. Trimming pared 1 base from V and 2 bases from J, leaving 6 bases between. Germline V lookup: CDR1 SGHTA, CDR2 FQGNSA. This CDR3 has 13 amino acids. CDR3 protein: CASSLEEPYEQYV. The CDR3 nucleotides read TGTGCCAGCAGCTTAGAAGAGCCCTACGAGCAGTACGTC.

This sequence joins TRBV6-5 and TRBJ1-5; 8 bases match TRBD1. The CDR3 runs to 14 residues. Germline-derived CDR1 and CDR2 are MNHEY and SVGAGI. Trimming removed 6 bases from V and 4 bases from J; junction bases left unmatched: 5. CDR3 region: CASRETGANQPQHF. CDR3 DNA: TGTGCCAGCAGGGAGACAGGGGCAAATCAGCCCCAGCATTTT.

The V and J genes are TRBV21-1 and TRBJ1-5. TRBV21-1 is deemed a pseudogene. This CDR3 is 17 amino acids long. Here the CDR3 reads CASSNHGVVTTNQPQHF. The CDR3 DNA reads as TGTGCCAGCAGCAATCACGGGGTCGTGACGACCAATCAGCCCCAGCATTTT.

V gene TRBV12-5 combines with J gene TRBJ2-1; the match to TRBD2 covers 10 bases. Germline lookup yields CDR1 LGHNT and CDR2 FRNRAP. Unmatched junction bases numbered 5, after V lost 3 bases and J lost 9 bases. The CDR3 loop spans 14 amino acids. The CDR3 spells CASGFGTSEGEQFF. CDR3 in DNA: TGTGCTAGTGGTTTCGGGACTAGCGAGGGTGAGCAGTTCTTC.

This clone was counted between two and nine times. The rearrangement joins TRBV7-3 to TRBJ2-1; 7 nucleotides match TRBD1. V shed 5 bases, J shed 5 bases, and the junction held 12 bases outside the gene matches. The CDR3 is 16 residues long. Germline V gene lookup returns CDR1 SGHTA and CDR2 FQGTGA. DNA of the CDR3: TGTGCCAGCAGCCCCTTCGACAGGGCCCTCGACAATGAGCAGTTCTTC. Residues: CASSPFDRALDNEQFF.

V gene TRBV21-1 combines with J gene TRBJ2-7. TRBV21-1 is noted as a pseudogene. The CDR3 totals 18 residues. The CDR3 is CASSPRVGGKGKRVEQYF. The CDR3 nucleotides are TGTGCCAGCAGCCCCCGAGTGGGCGGCAAAGGTAAAAGGGTCGAGCAGTACTTC.

The V and J genes are TRBV5-1 and TRBJ1-3; D gene uncertain. This CDR3 has 17 amino acids. Germline CDR1 and CDR2: SGHRS and YFSETQ. V shed 0 bases and J shed 1 base, with 14 bases lying between them. Here the CDR3 reads CASSLAGNGESGNTIYF. Here the CDR3 DNA reads TGCGCCAGCAGCTTGGCCGGGAACGGAGAATCTGGAAACACCATATATTTT. The whole variable domain, remainder taken from reference TRBV5-1 and TRBJ1-3, is KAGVTQTPRYLIKTRGQQVTLSCSPISGHRSVSWYQQTPGQGLQFLFEYFSETQRNKGNFPGRFSGRQFSNSRSEMNVSTLELGDSALYLCASSLAGNGESGNTIYFGEGSWLTVV.

J is TRBJ2-1 and V is TRBV7-2, with TRBD2 matching over 11 bases. V lost 1 base, J lost 4 bases, and 6 bases stayed unmatched. The CDR3 has 17 amino acids. The germline gives CDR1 SGHTA, CDR2 FQGNSA. CDR3 coding DNA: TGTGCCAGCAGCTTAGTAGCGGGAGGGGGGGTTTACAATGAGCAGTTCTTC. Protein sequence: CASSLVAGGGVYNEQFF.

This sequence joins TRBV5-6 and TRBJ1-4, with a possible D match to TRBD1 (5 bases). The V gene's germline CDR1 is SGHDT and CDR2 YYEEEE. V lost 3 bases to trimming and J lost 0 bases, with 9 bases between them. The CDR3 has 15 residues. CDR3 sequence reads: CASSWGTATNEKLFF. CDR3 coding DNA: TGTGCCAGCAGCTGGGGGACTGCAACTAATGAAAAACTGTTTTTT.

This rearrangement joins TRBV28 to TRBJ1-1; D is uncertain. Trimming stripped 2 bases from V and 6 bases from J, with 4 bases between. The CDR3 has 11 amino acids. Germline CDR1 is MDHEN and CDR2 is SYDVKM. The CDR3 here is CASSLIAEAFF. The CDR3 DNA follows: TGTGCCAGCAGTTTAATAGCTGAAGCTTTCTTT.

The rearrangement joins TRBV25-1 to TRBJ2-1; D is unresolved. CDR1 and CDR2 from the germline V gene are MGHDK and SYGVNS. V lost 1 base to trimming and J lost 2 bases, with 6 bases between them. The CDR3 consists of 14 residues. Here the CDR3 reads CASSEWAAYNEQFF. The CDR3 DNA reads TGTGCCAGCAGTGAATGGGCGGCCTACAATGAGCAGTTCTTC.

The V call is TRBV9, the J call TRBJ2-4; D not certain. Between the trimmed V and J ends, which lost 0 bases and 0 bases, there was a span of 13 bases. Looked up from germline, CDR1 is SGDLS and CDR2 is YYNGEE. This CDR3 has 17 amino acids. CDR3 amino acids: CASSVAGYAGAKNIQYF. The CDR3 nucleotides read TGTGCCAGCAGCGTAGCAGGATACGCTGGAGCCAAAAACATTCAGTACTTC.

The gene calls are TRBV5-6 and TRBJ2-1; 9 bases align to TRBD2. The CDR3 is 16 residues long. CDR1 is SGHDT and CDR2 is YYEEEE in the germline V gene. V shed 3 bases and J 3 bases; nucleotides not matched to a gene: 7. The CDR3 region is CASSSPGTSSYNEQFF. CDR3 DNA sequence: TGTGCCAGCAGCTCCCCCGGGACTAGCAGCTACAATGAGCAGTTCTTC.

DNA of the CDR3: TGTGCCAGCAGACACACTAGTAAGGAAAACATTCAGTACTTC. This codes for CASRHTSKENIQYF. V is TRBV6-5 and J is TRBJ2-4; a weak D match, TRBD2 (5 bases). The CDR3 is 14 residues long. The V and J ends lost 6 bases and 5 bases respectively, with 14 bases between them. Germline loops: CDR1 MNHEY, CDR2 SVGAGI.

This clone was found once. V usage is TRBV13 and J usage is TRBJ2-7; 9 nucleotides agree with TRBD2. Germline V gives CDR1 PRHDT, CDR2 FYEKMQ (reference sequence). CDR3 length: 14 residues. With 4 bases clipped from V and 2 bases from J, the junction kept 3 bases outside the gene matches. The chain's CDR3 is CASSSPSGTYEQYF. In DNA, the CDR3 is TGTGCCAGCAGCTCCCCTAGCGGGACCTACGAGCAGTACTTC.

V and J are TRBV6-1 and TRBJ1-1, with TRBD1 matching over 8 bases. Germline V gives CDR1 MNHNS, CDR2 SASEGT. The CDR3 covers 14 residues. After removal of 10 bases from V and 4 bases from J, the junction contained 11 bases not matched to a gene. In DNA, the CDR3 is TGTGCCATCGGGGGGACAGGAGGGACCACTGAAGCTTTCTTT. This translates into CAIGGTGGTTEAFF.